A single TCR beta chain is shown here with its context. The trim removed 7 bases at V and 8 bases at J, leaving 11 bases unmatched. CDR3 length: 14 amino acids. Germline assignment: CDR1 SQVTM and CDR2 ANQGSEA. The sample belongs to a study of blood T cell repertoires in COVID-19. About the research overall: COVID-19 samples, acute and convalescent, were from the United States, Italy and Spain. T cells, B-cell-depleted T cells, or PBMCs provided the cDNA or gDNA that served as material.

Study processing details: Amplification with reference gene primers provided the estimates of nucleated cell counts. Using immunoSEQ multiplex PCR, the repertoire was profiled, and TCRdb retains in-frame clones only, with some absent. The DNA gave D and trimming, while V, J and clone size come from that table. The sample carries over 250,000 clones, 70% to 80% recorded once. The chain is built from TRBV29-1 and TRBJ2-1, with TRBD1 matching 10 bases. The specimen was peripheral blood. The origin of this receptor is an elderly woman with acute or convalescent COVID-19. The CDR3 sequence: CSAYRDRGRYEQFF. DNA for the CDR3: TGCAGCGCCTACCGGGACAGGGGTCGGTATGAGCAGTTCTTC.